These 20 T cell receptor beta chains came from one sample sequenced in a study of blood T cell repertoires in COVID-19. Profiling relied on immunoSEQ multiplex PCR, and the TCRdb table lists in-frame clones only, not all of them. Among about 150,000 clones listed, roughly 84% were seen once. Sequencing was carried out using peripheral blood. The receptor set was obtained from a man in his 70s with acute or convalescent COVID-19.

V gene TRBV7-2 combines with J gene TRBJ1-4, with TRBD1 matching 9 bases. The germline V gene encodes CDR1 SGHTA and CDR2 FQGNSA. The junction had 3 bases not matched to a gene; V was cut back by 3 bases and J by 7 bases. The CDR3 contains 14 residues. DNA of the CDR3: TGTGCCAGCAGCTTCCAACAGGGGGCTGAAAAACTGTTTTTT. Residues: CASSFQQGAEKLFF.

Only a few counts were recorded for this clone. CDR3: CASYREPGGTGNTIYF. The CDR3 bases are TGCGCCAGCTATCGTGAACCAGGGGGAACTGGAAACACCATATATTTT. The J gene is TRBJ1-3, the V gene TRBV5-1; 7 nucleotides agree with TRBD1. This CDR3 has 16 residues. Germline CDR1 and CDR2: SGHRS and YFSETQ. The V and J ends lost 7 bases and 2 bases, in that order; junction bases with no gene match: 12.

V is TRBV6-1 and J is TRBJ2-5; possible D gene TRBD1, 5 bases. CDR1 MNHNS and CDR2 SASEGT come from the germline V gene. There are 14 residues in the CDR3. Deletions cut 1 base from V and 1 base from J, with 7 bases between. The DNA for the CDR3 is TGTGCCAGCAGTGAAGTAGGGGCCCAAGAGACCCAGTACTTC. This translates into CASSEVGAQETQYF.

The chain employs TRBV5-5 and TRBJ2-1, with TRBD2 matching over 16 bases. Trimming removed 4 bases from V and 3 bases from J; junction bases left unmatched: 7. The CDR3 covers 18 residues. Germline lookup yields CDR1 SGHKS and CDR2 YYEKEE (reference sequence). This CDR3 is CASSAGTSGRAVYNEQFF. CDR3 DNA sequence: TGTGCCAGCAGCGCCGGGACTAGCGGGAGGGCCGTCTACAATGAGCAGTTCTTC.

The chain couples TRBV18 to TRBJ1-1; D is possibly TRBD1 (6 bases). Germline loops: CDR1 KGHSH, CDR2 LQKENI. Trimming removed 0 bases at V and 0 bases at J, with 8 bases between. The CDR3 consists of 15 residues. The CDR3 reads CASSPPDSMNTEAFF. CDR3 DNA sequence: TGTGCCAGCTCACCACCGGACAGCATGAACACTGAAGCTTTCTTT.

This clone was counted only a few times. The chain has TRBV7-9 and TRBJ2-7; TRBD2 matches at 8 bases. V shed 2 bases and J 5 bases; nucleotides not matched to a gene: 11. Germline V gene data show CDR1 as SEHNR and CDR2 as FQNEAQ (reference sequence). This CDR3 has 16 residues. CDR3: CASSLWFGLAGDEQYF. In nucleotides, the CDR3 is TGTGCCAGCAGCTTATGGTTCGGTCTAGCGGGCGACGAGCAGTACTTC. The full variable domain, with the rest looked up from reference TRBV7-9 and TRBJ2-7, is DTGVSQNPRHKITKRGQNVTFRCDPISEHNRLYWYRQTLGQGPEFLTYFQNEAQLEKSRLLSDRFSAERPKGSFSTLEIQRTEQGDSAMYLCASSLWFGLAGDEQYFGPGTRLTVT.

The chain carries TRBV6-6 and TRBJ1-5, with D possibly being TRBD1 (5 bases). Germline V gene lookup returns CDR1 MNHNY and CDR2 SVGAGI (reference sequence). V was shortened by 6 bases and J by 0 bases, with 12 bases between the two germline ends. There are 15 residues in the CDR3. The chain's CDR3 is CASSRGADSNQPQHF. The CDR3 DNA sequence: TGTGCCAGCAGCCGAGGGGCGGATAGCAATCAGCCCCAGCATTTT.

The V gene is TRBV5-1, the J gene TRBJ1-2, with 8 positions matching TRBD1. This CDR3 is built from 14 residues. CDR1 SGHRS and CDR2 YFSETQ come from the germline V gene. The ends lost 7 bases at V and 6 bases at J; junction bases unmatched: 11. CDR3: CASGGGQGVDGYTF. The CDR3, as DNA: TGCGCCAGCGGAGGAGGACAGGGAGTAGATGGCTACACCTTC.

The chain is built from TRBV5-1 and TRBJ2-7, with TRBD1 matching 8 bases. CDR1 and CDR2 from the germline V gene are SGHRS and YFSETQ. Germline trimming cut 4 bases from V and 5 bases from J; bases unmatched to any gene: 8. This CDR3 region has 14 residues. CDR3 DNA: TGCGCCAGCAGCGGGACAGGAACTCGGAACGAGCAGTACTTC. It codes for CASSGTGTRNEQYF.

The chain combines TRBV20-1 with TRBJ2-1; 8 bases agree with TRBD2. The V gene end was trimmed by 3 bases and the J gene end by 8 bases; junction bases not matched to a gene: 12. The germline V gene encodes CDR1 DFQATT and CDR2 SNEGSKA (reference sequence). The CDR3 totals 15 residues. CDR3 nucleotides: TGCAGTGCTAGTGGTCCAAGCGGGAGTGGATATGAGCAGTTCTTC. Protein sequence: CSASGPSGSGYEQFF.

The rearrangement links TRBV11-2 to TRBJ1-1; D is possibly TRBD1 (5 bases). The V end lost 5 bases, the J end lost 1 base, and 11 bases lay between the germline ends. Germline V CDR1 and CDR2: SGHAT, FQNNGV. The CDR3 has 14 residues. The CDR3 sequence: CASSGTPANTEAFF. The CDR3 nucleotides read TGTGCCAGCAGCGGGACTCCGGCGAACACTGAAGCTTTCTTT.

The chain links TRBV18 to TRBJ2-7, with D perhaps TRBD2 (6 bases). Looked up from germline, CDR1 is KGHSH and CDR2 is LQKENI. This CDR3 spans 13 amino acids. V gave up 4 bases and J gave up 7 bases, with 14 bases separating them. CDR3 sequence reads: CASSQLAPGEQYF. CDR3 nucleotide sequence: TGTGCCAGCTCACAACTAGCTCCTGGGGAGCAGTACTTC.

The genes are TRBV4-1 and TRBJ2-7, with 12 nucleotides matching TRBD2. Germline CDR1 is MGHRA and CDR2 is YSYEKL. V gave up 3 bases and J gave up 6 bases; unmatched junction bases: 9. The CDR3 has 16 residues. CDR3 sequence (DNA): TGCGCCAGCAGCCAGAATCTAGCGGGAGGGTTCTTCGAGCAGTACTTC. This encodes CASSQNLAGGFFEQYF.

This chain links TRBV5-4 with TRBJ2-3, with TRBD2 matching 9 bases. With 4 bases clipped from V and 4 bases from J, the junction kept 4 bases outside the gene matches. The CDR3 consists of 14 residues. Per germline, CDR1 SGHNT and CDR2 YYREEE (reference sequence). As DNA, the CDR3 is TGTGCCAGCAGCCTAAGGACTAGCGCAGATACGCAGTATTTT. This sequence encodes CASSLRTSADTQYF.

The chain uses TRBV28 and TRBJ1-1; 7 nucleotides agree with TRBD1. With V trimmed by 2 bases and J by 6 bases, 15 bases remained unmatched. Germline V lookup: CDR1 MDHEN, CDR2 SYDVKM. CDR3 length: 17 residues. The CDR3 sequence: CASSLIGGAGRRAEAFF. For the CDR3, the DNA is TGTGCCAGCAGTTTAATAGGGGGCGCGGGGAGAAGGGCTGAAGCTTTCTTT.

The sample holds one count of this clone. V gene TRBV7-9 combines with J gene TRBJ2-7; D not resolved. V dropped 0 bases and J dropped 6 bases, with 3 bases sitting between them. There are 11 residues in the CDR3. Germline lookup yields CDR1 SEHNR and CDR2 FQNEAQ (reference sequence). The CDR3 nucleotides are TGTGCCAGCAGCTTAGCTCGCGAGCAGTACTTC. Its protein product is CASSLAREQYF. Drawing the rest from reference TRBV7-9 and TRBJ2-7, the complete variable domain is DTGVSQNPRHKITKRGQNVTFRCDPISEHNRLYWYRQTLGQGPEFLTYFQNEAQLEKSRLLSDRFSAERPKGSFSTLEIQRTEQGDSAMYLCASSLAREQYFGPGTRLTVT.

This clone has a single count. V usage is TRBV11-2 and J usage is TRBJ2-3; a weak D match, TRBD1 (6 bases). Germline CDR1 and CDR2: SGHAT and FQNNGV. The CDR3 is 14 amino acids. Trimming removed 6 bases at V and 2 bases at J, with 12 bases between. CDR3 coding DNA: TGTGCCAGCAGACTAAGGGGGTCCACAGATACGCAGTATTTT. It translates to CASRLRGSTDTQYF.

This clone was recorded once. V gene TRBV14 combines with J gene TRBJ2-7, with 8 bases that match TRBD1. V was clipped by 1 base and J by 4 bases; unmatched bases: 0. The CDR3 totals 13 residues. Germline values: CDR1 SGHDN, CDR2 FVKESK. The CDR3 nucleotides read TGTGCCAGCAGCCAAGGGACAGGGTACGAGCAGTACTTC. It yields the protein CASSQGTGYEQYF.

The chain employs TRBV12-3 or TRBV12-4 and TRBJ1-1; the D is unclear. V dropped 6 bases and J dropped 1 base, with 9 bases sitting between them. The CDR3 has 13 residues. CDR3 residues: CASRRMKNTEAFF. The DNA for the CDR3 is TGTGCCAGCAGGCGGATGAAGAACACTGAAGCTTTCTTT.

V and J are TRBV6-5 and TRBJ2-2, with no clear D. The CDR3 runs to 14 residues. Trimming stripped 5 bases from V and 2 bases from J, with 9 bases between. Germline CDR1 is MNHEY and CDR2 is SVGAGI. In DNA form, the CDR3 reads TGTGCCAGCAGTCTCGAGCTTAACACCGGGGAGCTGTTTTTT. The encoded protein is CASSLELNTGELFF.